These 16 T cell receptor beta chains were all obtained from the same sample, sequenced in a study of blood T cell repertoires in COVID-19. Profiled with immunoSEQ multiplex PCR; TCRdb holds only in-frame clones, not every one. The table has approximately 120,000 clones, 70% to 75% seen once. The sample comprised peripheral blood. Receptors originate from a man older than 75 with COVID-19, enrolled during active disease.

J is TRBJ2-5 and V is TRBV5-4; 7 bases are shared with TRBD1. Germline assignment: CDR1 SGHNT and CDR2 YYREEE (reference sequence). V trimming: 4 bases; J trimming: 4 bases; junction bases outside the gene matches: 7. This CDR3 spans 14 amino acids. CDR3 coding DNA: TGTGCCAGCAGCATAAGGGGGCGCCCAGAGACCCAGTACTTC. This encodes CASSIRGRPETQYF.

The genes are TRBV3-1 (or the pseudogene TRBV3-2) and TRBJ2-7; D not certain. V was shortened by 4 bases and J by 0 bases, with 7 bases between the two germline ends. The germline gives CDR1 LGHDT, CDR2 YNNKEL (reference sequence). This CDR3 has 13 amino acids. The CDR3 reads CASSPRSSYEQYF. Written as DNA, the CDR3 is TGTGCCAGCAGCCCCCGGTCCTCCTACGAGCAGTACTTC.

J is TRBJ1-1 and V is TRBV10-3; possible D gene TRBD1, 6 bases. This CDR3 spans 14 amino acids. CDR1 and CDR2 (germline): ENHRY, SYGVKD. V was pared by 7 bases and J by 4 bases, with 16 bases between. CDR3 nucleotides: TGTGCCATCACATACTCCGGGACAACCACTGAAGCTTTCTTT. This sequence encodes CAITYSGTTTEAFF.

The rearrangement joins TRBV5-1 to TRBJ1-2; TRBD1 might be the D (6 bases). CDR3 size: 15 residues. CDR1 is SGHRS and CDR2 is YFSETQ in the germline V gene. The V gene lost 0 bases and the J gene lost 4 bases, with 13 bases spanning the gap. The CDR3 region is CASSLGVDSSYGYTF. In DNA, the CDR3 is TGCGCCAGCAGCTTGGGGGTGGACAGCTCCTATGGCTACACCTTC.

The chain employs TRBV7-9 and TRBJ2-3, with a possible D match to TRBD1 (5 bases). Germline V lookup: CDR1 SEHNR, CDR2 FQNEAQ (reference sequence). Trimming shortened V by 9 bases and J by 2 bases, and 15 bases separated the two germline ends. The CDR3 sequence is 14 residues long. CDR3 DNA: TGTGCCAGTAAGGGGTCTAAAACCACAGATACGCAGTATTTT. Its translation: CASKGSKTTDTQYF.

V and J are TRBV9 and TRBJ2-5; 7 nucleotides agree with TRBD1. With 0 bases clipped from V and 4 bases from J, the junction kept 6 bases outside the gene matches. Looked up from germline, CDR1 is SGDLS and CDR2 is YYNGEE. CDR3 length equals 15 residues. CDR3 bases: TGTGCCAGCAGCGTAGCGGGGAACAGGGGAGAGACCCAGTACTTC. Translating gives CASSVAGNRGETQYF. Combining the CDR3 with reference TRBV9 and TRBJ2-5 gives the whole variable domain DSGVTQTPKHLITATGQRVTLRCSPRSGDLSVYWYQQSLDQGLQFLIQYYNGEERAKGNILERFSAQQFPDLHSELNLSSLELGDSALYFCASSVAGNRGETQYFGPGTRLLVL.

This chain uses TRBV5-1 with TRBJ2-5; TRBD2 matches 8 bases. The CDR3 contains 14 residues. The germline V gene has CDR1 SGHRS and CDR2 YFSETQ. V lost 1 base to trimming and J lost 4 bases; unmatched junction nucleotides: 3. This chain's CDR3 is CASSLKAGVETQYF. The CDR3 DNA sequence: TGCGCCAGCAGCTTGAAAGCGGGAGTAGAGACCCAGTACTTC.

This clone has more than one count but fewer than ten. CDR3 sequence reads: CASSLVTGNEQYF. The CDR3 DNA follows: TGTGCCAGCTCACTTGTGACAGGGAACGAGCAGTACTTC. The chain carries TRBV18 and TRBJ2-7; 7 nucleotides match TRBD1. Germline CDR1 reads KGHSH; CDR2 reads LQKENI. V gave up 4 bases and J gave up 5 bases; unmatched junction bases: 5. This CDR3 is 13 amino acids long.

Here the CDR3 DNA reads TGTGCCAGCAGTGAAGATCGGGACATCGCCTCACCCCTCCACTTT. Translation gives CASSEDRDIASPLHF. The rearrangement links TRBV6-1 to TRBJ1-6, with D perhaps matching TRBD1 (6 bases). Germline loops: CDR1 MNHNS, CDR2 SASEGT. V shed 1 base and J shed 10 bases, with 14 bases lying between them. The CDR3 length is 15 residues.

Only a few counts were recorded for this clone. The genes are TRBV10-2 and TRBJ2-7, with 14 bases that match TRBD2. Germline V lookup: CDR1 WSHSY, CDR2 SAAADI. The V and J ends lost 6 bases and 2 bases, in that order; junction bases with no gene match: 0. This CDR3 has 14 amino acids. The CDR3 sequence is CASRTSGRAYEQYF. The CDR3 coding sequence is TGCGCCAGCAGGACTAGCGGGAGGGCCTACGAGCAGTACTTC.

CDR3 loop: CASSEGGGGEKLFF. CDR3 DNA: TGTGCCAGCAGTGAAGGAGGGGGCGGTGAAAAACTGTTTTTT. The V and J genes are TRBV6-1 and TRBJ1-4; 7 bases agree with TRBD1. With V trimmed by 1 base and J by 7 bases, 3 bases remained unmatched. CDR1 and CDR2 (germline): MNHNS, SASEGT. The CDR3 consists of 14 residues.

J is TRBJ2-3 and V is TRBV5-1; tentative D call: TRBD2 (6 bases). CDR3 length: 16 residues. V was pared by 1 base and J by 2 bases, with 14 bases between. CDR1 is SGHRS and CDR2 is YFSETQ in the germline V gene. This CDR3 is CASSLMPGETTDTQYF. The CDR3 DNA reads TGCGCCAGCAGCTTGATGCCGGGAGAAACCACAGATACGCAGTATTTT.

CDR3 DNA: TGTGCCAGCAGGGGGACAGGTTCACCCCTCCACTTT. This translates into CASRGTGSPLHF. V is TRBV12-3 or TRBV12-4 and J is TRBJ1-6; 8 bases agree with TRBD1. Germline trimming cut 6 bases from V and 9 bases from J; bases unmatched to any gene: 1. The CDR3 consists of 12 residues.

This chain uses TRBV7-9 with TRBJ2-7; 12 nucleotides match TRBD1. V lost 5 bases, J lost 3 bases, and 8 bases stayed unmatched. The CDR3 has 16 amino acids. From germline, CDR1 is SEHNR and CDR2 FQNEAQ (reference sequence). The CDR3 region has the DNA TGTGCCAGCAGCCTGGGACAGGGGGCTCTGAACTACGAGCAGTACTTC. Translation gives CASSLGQGALNYEQYF.

This clone has a handful of counts. This chain uses TRBV24-1 with TRBJ2-1; unclear D gene. Per germline, CDR1 KGHDR and CDR2 SFDVKD. V was shortened by 2 bases and J by 4 bases, with 5 bases between the two germline ends. The CDR3 has 13 residues. The CDR3 spells CATSDSQYNEQFF. Written as DNA, the CDR3 is TGTGCCACCAGTGATTCTCAGTACAATGAGCAGTTCTTC.

Points on this clone: Other DNA sequences in the same sample also yield this CDR3. The chain links TRBV7-9 to TRBJ2-2, with TRBD2 identical over 12 bases. The J segment lost 10 bases and the V segment lost 3 bases, leaving 15 bases of the junction unmatched. Germline CDR1 SEHNR, CDR2 FQNEAQ (reference sequence). The CDR3 sequence is 18 residues long. The CDR3 here is CASSLPFRLAGERVELFF. The CDR3, as DNA: TGTGCCAGCAGCTTGCCTTTCAGACTAGCGGGAGAAAGAGTGGAGCTGTTTTTT.